Listed below are T cell receptor beta chains from one sample, sequenced in a study of beta chain features in type 1 diabetes. Some clones are missing from TCRdb's copy, which holds only in-frame ones; the method was immunoSEQ multiplex PCR. Among hundreds of thousands of clones listed, about 14% were seen once. Sequencing was done on a sample of naive CD4+ T cells from blood. These receptors all come from a man between 18 and 35 years old with type 1 diabetes. Each CDR3 is given with its conserved first and last residue. Each record gives: V gene, D gene, clone size, J gene, CDR3 protein, CDR3 DNA. D genes are given only for firm matches. The listing skips clone size in some rows; elsewhere it reads once, few, many or a size class.

V: TRBV25-1
D: .
size: .
J: TRBJ2-5
CDR3: CASSVSWGTETQYF
DNA: TGTGCCAGCAGTGTTTCATGGGGGACAGAGACCCAGTACTTC

V: TRBV9
D: .
size: .
J: TRBJ1-1
CDR3: CASSDRDAGTEAFF
DNA: TGTGCCAGCAGCGACCGGGACGCCGGGACTGAAGCTTTCTTT

V: TRBV2
D: .
size: .
J: TRBJ2-5
CDR3: CASSEQLEYQETQYF
DNA: TGTGCCAGCAGTGAACAGCTAGAGTACCAAGAGACCCAGTACTTC

V: TRBV19
D: .
size: few
J: TRBJ2-5
CDR3: CASSMEGFQETQYF
DNA: TGTGCCAGTAGTATGGAAGGGTTCCAAGAGACCCAGTACTTC

V: TRBV4-2
D: .
size: few
J: TRBJ2-3
CDR3: CASSPPRGQSTDTQYF
DNA: TGTGCCAGCAGCCCGCCTCGAGGTCAGAGCACAGATACGCAGTATTTT

V: TRBV30
D: TRBD1
size: few
J: TRBJ1-4
CDR3: CAWIPPGQTNEKLFF
DNA: TGTGCCTGGATTCCCCCGGGACAGACTAATGAAAAACTGTTTTTT

V: TRBV14
D: .
size: .
J: TRBJ1-1
CDR3: CASSRVMGSITEAFF
DNA: TGTGCCAGCAGCCGGGTTATGGGGAGTATCACTGAAGCTTTCTTT

V: TRBV10-3
D: .
size: .
J: TRBJ1-2
CDR3: CAISESPGPGDYGYTF
DNA: TGTGCCATCAGTGAGTCACCGGGACCCGGGGACTATGGCTACACCTTC

V: TRBV7-6
D: .
size: few
J: TRBJ2-6
CDR3: CASSPRAERRANVLTF
DNA: TGTGCCAGCAGCCCCCGGGCGGAAAGAAGGGCCAACGTCCTGACTTTC

V: TRBV15
D: .
size: .
J: TRBJ2-7
CDR3: CATSREVTVSYEQYF
DNA: TGTGCCACCAGCAGAGAAGTGACTGTTTCCTACGAGCAGTACTTC

V: TRBV7-2
D: .
size: few
J: TRBJ2-6
CDR3: CASSSGVPSSGANVLTF
DNA: TGTGCCAGCAGCTCCGGGGTCCCTAGCTCTGGGGCCAACGTCCTGACTTTC

V: TRBV5-1
D: .
size: few
J: TRBJ2-1
CDR3: CASSLAPGSYNEQFF
DNA: TGCGCCAGCAGCTTGGCCCCAGGGAGCTACAATGAGCAGTTCTTC

V: TRBV7-8
D: .
size: .
J: TRBJ2-7
CDR3: CASSFRDGEQYF
DNA: TGTGCCAGCAGCTTCAGGGATGGCGAGCAGTACTTC

V: TRBV7-8
D: .
size: few
J: TRBJ2-1
CDR3: CASSSQKGENEQFF
DNA: TGTGCCAGCAGCTCCCAGAAGGGGGAGAATGAGCAGTTCTTC

V: TRBV5-4
D: TRBD2
size: .
J: TRBJ2-3
CDR3: CASRLGEGSDTQYF
DNA: TGTGCCAGCAGATTAGGGGAGGGGTCAGATACGCAGTATTTT

V: TRBV28
D: .
size: few
J: TRBJ2-1
CDR3: CASSGDGLYYNEQFF
DNA: TGTGCCAGCAGTGGCGACGGACTCTACTACAATGAGCAGTTCTTC

V: TRBV19
D: TRBD2
size: .
J: TRBJ2-5
CDR3: CASSILLAGAQETQYF
DNA: TGTGCCAGTAGTATCCTACTAGCGGGGGCCCAAGAGACCCAGTACTTC

V: TRBV29-1
D: .
size: .
J: TRBJ2-1
CDR3: CSAHYNEQFF
DNA: TGCAGCGCCCACTACAATGAGCAGTTCTTC

V: TRBV28
D: TRBD1
size: .
J: TRBJ1-2
CDR3: CASSLSQGIYGYTF
DNA: TGTGCCAGCAGCCTCTCACAGGGGATCTATGGCTACACCTTC

V: TRBV7-2
D: TRBD1
size: .
J: TRBJ2-5
CDR3: CASNLQGAGETQYF
DNA: TGTGCCAGCAACCTACAGGGGGCGGGAGAGACCCAGTACTTC

V: TRBV5-4
D: .
size: .
J: TRBJ2-5
CDR3: CASSPRGTQETQYF
DNA: TGTGCCAGCAGCCCACGGGGTACTCAAGAGACCCAGTACTTC

V: TRBV7-9
D: TRBD1
size: few
J: TRBJ2-6
CDR3: CASRGTVSSGANVLTF
DNA: TGTGCCAGCAGGGGGACAGTAAGCTCTGGGGCCAACGTCCTGACTTTC

V: TRBV19
D: .
size: .
J: TRBJ2-3
CDR3: CASSKLAESTDTQYF
DNA: TGTGCCAGTAGTAAATTAGCGGAAAGCACAGATACGCAGTATTTT

V: TRBV2
D: TRBD1
size: .
J: TRBJ1-5
CDR3: CASRQQGEGQPQHF
DNA: TGTGCCAGCAGACAACAGGGGGAGGGGCAGCCCCAGCATTTT

V: TRBV7-2
D: .
size: few
J: TRBJ1-1
CDR3: CASSSKTGAEAFF
DNA: TGTGCCAGCAGCTCCAAAACCGGGGCTGAAGCTTTCTTT

V: TRBV5-1
D: .
size: few
J: TRBJ2-1
CDR3: CASRSGTTRSGEQFF
DNA: TGCGCCAGCAGGTCCGGGACCACAAGAAGCGGTGAGCAGTTCTTC

V: TRBV28
D: .
size: few
J: TRBJ1-1
CDR3: CAGSAGGGTEAFF
DNA: TGTGCTGGCTCAGCGGGAGGAGGTACTGAAGCTTTCTTT

V: TRBV30
D: TRBD2
size: .
J: TRBJ2-1
CDR3: CAWNLAGRGEQFF
DNA: TGTGCCTGGAACTTAGCGGGAAGGGGTGAGCAGTTCTTC

V: TRBV7-2
D: TRBD1
size: few
J: TRBJ1-6
CDR3: CASSSLDRGPSPLHF
DNA: TGTGCCAGCAGCTCACTTGACAGGGGGCCTTCACCCCTCCACTTT

V: TRBV9
D: TRBD2
size: few
J: TRBJ2-5
CDR3: CASSAARTSGGQETQYF
DNA: TGTGCCAGCAGCGCCGCAAGGACTAGCGGGGGACAAGAGACCCAGTACTTC

V: TRBV9
D: .
size: .
J: TRBJ2-2
CDR3: CASSVDPNTGELFF
DNA: TGTGCCAGCAGCGTAGACCCGAACACCGGGGAGCTGTTTTTT

V: TRBV7-9
D: .
size: few
J: TRBJ2-5
CDR3: CASRGKETQYF
DNA: TGTGCCAGCCGGGGGAAAGAGACCCAGTACTTC

V: TRBV10-3
D: .
size: .
J: TRBJ1-1
CDR3: CAIRRQLNTEAFF
DNA: TGTGCCATCAGGCGACAGCTGAACACTGAAGCTTTCTTT

V: TRBV7-2
D: TRBD1
size: .
J: TRBJ2-2
CDR3: CASSRDSITGELFF
DNA: TGTGCCAGCAGCCGGGACAGCATCACCGGGGAGCTGTTTTTT

V: TRBV28
D: .
size: .
J: TRBJ2-3
CDR3: CASSLGGGPTQYF
DNA: TGTGCCAGCAGTTTAGGAGGGGGGCCTACGCAGTATTTT

V: TRBV5-1
D: TRBD1
size: .
J: TRBJ1-5
CDR3: CASSSGQGDNQPQHF
DNA: TGCGCCAGCAGCTCAGGACAGGGAGACAATCAGCCCCAGCATTTT

V: TRBV6-6
D: TRBD1
size: few
J: TRBJ2-3
CDR3: CASSRGQSTDTQYF
DNA: TGTGCCAGCAGCCGGGGACAGAGCACAGATACGCAGTATTTT

V: TRBV5-1
D: .
size: .
J: TRBJ2-3
CDR3: CASSLGGTDTQYF
DNA: TGCGCCAGCAGCTTGGGCGGCACAGATACGCAGTATTTT

V: TRBV25-1
D: .
size: .
J: TRBJ1-2
CDR3: CASSEFFEVPYYGYTF
DNA: TGTGCCAGCAGTGAATTCTTTGAGGTCCCTTACTATGGCTACACCTTC

V: TRBV30
D: TRBD1
size: few
J: TRBJ1-5
CDR3: CAWSVSGQGGQPQHF
DNA: TGTGCCTGGAGTGTTTCAGGGCAGGGGGGTCAGCCCCAGCATTTT

V: TRBV7-9
D: .
size: few
J: TRBJ2-1
CDR3: CASSPSRDAYEQFF
DNA: TGTGCCAGCAGTCCTTCGCGGGACGCCTATGAGCAGTTCTTC

V: TRBV5-1
D: .
size: .
J: TRBJ1-1
CDR3: CASSLAPPRDTEAFF
DNA: TGCGCCAGCAGCTTGGCTCCACCCAGGGACACTGAAGCTTTCTTT

V: TRBV6-6
D: TRBD1
size: .
J: TRBJ1-5
CDR3: CASSVNSPGTDQPQHF
DNA: TGTGCCAGCAGTGTGAATTCCCCCGGGACAGATCAGCCCCAGCATTTT

V: TRBV2
D: TRBD1
size: .
J: TRBJ1-2
CDR3: CASSDRQGAVGYTF
DNA: TGTGCCAGCAGTGACCGACAGGGGGCTGTTGGCTACACCTTC

V: TRBV30
D: TRBD2
size: few
J: TRBJ2-3
CDR3: CAWSSGRSLLAGGGTDTQYF
DNA: TGTGCCTGGAGTTCTGGTCGTTCCTTGCTAGCGGGAGGCGGCACAGATACGCAGTATTTT

V: TRBV7-9
D: .
size: .
J: TRBJ2-3
CDR3: CASSLQGTTATDTQYF
DNA: TGTGCCAGCAGCTTACAGGGGACAACGGCCACAGATACGCAGTATTTT

V: TRBV6-1
D: .
size: .
J: TRBJ2-3
CDR3: CASSELPDTQYF
DNA: TGTGCCAGCAGTGAACTCCCAGATACGCAGTATTTT

V: TRBV7-2
D: .
size: few
J: TRBJ2-7
CDR3: CASSPRYGDEQYF
DNA: TGTGCCAGCAGCCCGCGATATGGGGATGAGCAGTACTTC

V: TRBV5-1
D: .
size: .
J: TRBJ2-3
CDR3: CASRPQGGPADTQYF
DNA: TGCGCCAGCAGACCCCAAGGCGGGCCCGCAGATACGCAGTATTTT

V: TRBV5-6
D: TRBD1
size: .
J: TRBJ2-1
CDR3: CASSLWDRQGNEQFF
DNA: TGTGCCAGCAGCTTGTGGGACAGGCAGGGCAATGAGCAGTTCTTC

V: TRBV30
D: .
size: .
J: TRBJ1-1
CDR3: CAWRKALTTEAFF
DNA: TGTGCCTGGAGGAAAGCTCTGACCACTGAAGCTTTCTTT

V: TRBV6-1
D: TRBD1
size: .
J: TRBJ2-3
CDR3: CASNGQGADTQYF
DNA: TGTGCCAGCAACGGACAGGGGGCAGATACGCAGTATTTT

V: TRBV5-6
D: .
size: .
J: TRBJ1-6
CDR3: CASSLSRNYYNSPLHF
DNA: TGTGCCAGCAGCTTATCCCGGAATTACTATAATTCACCCCTCCACTTT

V: TRBV28
D: TRBD2
size: few
J: TRBJ2-1
CDR3: CASSSTIAGVVFF
DNA: TGTGCCAGCAGTTCCACTATAGCGGGAGTAGTGTTCTTC

V: TRBV9
D: .
size: .
J: TRBJ1-5
CDR3: CASSQRDQQPQHF
DNA: TGTGCCAGCAGCCAGCGGGACCAGCAGCCCCAGCATTTT